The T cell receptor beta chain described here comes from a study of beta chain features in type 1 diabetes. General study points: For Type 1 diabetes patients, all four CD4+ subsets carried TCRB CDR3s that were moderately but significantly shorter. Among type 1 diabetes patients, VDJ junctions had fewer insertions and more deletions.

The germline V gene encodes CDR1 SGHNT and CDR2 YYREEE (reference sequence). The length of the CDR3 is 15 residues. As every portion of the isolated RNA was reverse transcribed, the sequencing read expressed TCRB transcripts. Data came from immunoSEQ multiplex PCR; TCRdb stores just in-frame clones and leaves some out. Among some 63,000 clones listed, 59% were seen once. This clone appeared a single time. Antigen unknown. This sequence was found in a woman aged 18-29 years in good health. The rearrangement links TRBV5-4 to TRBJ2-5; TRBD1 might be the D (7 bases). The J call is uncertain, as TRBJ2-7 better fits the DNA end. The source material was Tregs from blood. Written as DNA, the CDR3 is TGTGCCAGCAGCTTGGGAGGCAGGGGGGACCTCGAGCAGTACTTC. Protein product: CASSLGGRGDLEQYF.